The entry below gives a single TCR beta chain sequence along with its context. Sequence at one end of the junction differs from germline and may be a read error. Here immunoSEQ multiplex PCR was the method, and the copy in TCRdb shows in-frame clones only, minus some. The sample has under 400,000 clones, 85% to 90% seen once. CDR1 is MDHEN and CDR2 is SYDVKM in the germline V gene. The CDR3 consists of 12 residues. This sample stems from a study of blood T cell repertoires in COVID-19. This clonotype was sampled from a woman aged 30 to 39 with COVID-19, enrolled during active disease. The specimen sequenced was peripheral blood. The rearrangement joins TRBV28 to TRBJ2-7, with D possibly being TRBD1 (7 bases). For the CDR3, the DNA is TGTGCCAGCAGAAGACCCGGGACTGACAGGGACTTC. It specifies CASRRPGTDRDF.